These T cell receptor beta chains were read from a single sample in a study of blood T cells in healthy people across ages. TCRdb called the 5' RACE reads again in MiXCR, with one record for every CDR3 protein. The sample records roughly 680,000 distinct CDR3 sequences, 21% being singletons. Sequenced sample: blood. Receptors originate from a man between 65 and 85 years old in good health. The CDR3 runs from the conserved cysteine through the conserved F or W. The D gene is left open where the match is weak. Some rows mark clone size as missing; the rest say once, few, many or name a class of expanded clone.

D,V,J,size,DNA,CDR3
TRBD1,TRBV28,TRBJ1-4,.,TGTGCCAGCAGTTTATTAACCAGGGGGTCCTTTGATGAAAAACTGTTTTTT,CASSLLTRGSFDEKLFF
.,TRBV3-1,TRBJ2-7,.,TGTGCCAGCAGCCAAACGGTACAGGGCTACGAGCAGTACTTC,CASSQTVQGYEQYF
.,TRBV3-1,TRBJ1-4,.,TGTGCCAGCAGCCGCAGGGATAATGAAAAACTGTTTTTT,CASSRRDNEKLFF
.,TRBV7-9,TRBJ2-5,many,TGTGCCAGCAGCTTCGGACTGGCCCAAGAGACCCAGTACTTC,CASSFGLAQETQYF
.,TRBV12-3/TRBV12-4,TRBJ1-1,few,TGTGCCAGCAGTTTAGTGGGCGGGGATGAAGCTTTCTTT,CASSLVGGDEAFF
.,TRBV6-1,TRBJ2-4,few,TGTGCCAGCAGTGAAGCGGTGTCAACGTTCCTGGCAAACATTCAGTACTTC,CASSEAVSTFLANIQYF
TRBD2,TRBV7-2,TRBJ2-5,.,TGTGCCAGCAGCAGGACTAGCGGGAGGAGCCAAGAGACCCAGTACTTC,CASSRTSGRSQETQYF
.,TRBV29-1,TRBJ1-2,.,TGCAGCGTTGAATTTAGAGGGTCCTTTAACTATGGCTACACCTTC,CSVEFRGSFNYGYTF
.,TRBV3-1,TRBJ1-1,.,TGTGCCAGCAGCCAAGATCCGGCGGCAGCCTGGACTGAAGCTTTCTTT,CASSQDPAAAWTEAFF
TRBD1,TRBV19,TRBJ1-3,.,TGTGCCAGTAGAATGGACAGGAGCTCTGGAAACACCATATATTTT,CASRMDRSSGNTIYF
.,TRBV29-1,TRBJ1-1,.,TGCAGCGTTGAACGGGCTCTCTCGAACACTGAAGCTTTCTTT,CSVERALSNTEAFF
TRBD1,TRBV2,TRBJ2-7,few,TGTGCCAGCAGTGACCCGGACAGGGGGCTCTACGAGCAGTACTTC,CASSDPDRGLYEQYF
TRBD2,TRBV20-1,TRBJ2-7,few,TGCAGTGCTATCGTAGCGGGAGGTGGAGAGCAGTACTTC,CSAIVAGGGEQYF
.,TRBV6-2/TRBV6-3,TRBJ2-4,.,TGTGCCAGCAGCCCCGGGACGCTCTCGAAAAACATTCAGTACTTC,CASSPGTLSKNIQYF
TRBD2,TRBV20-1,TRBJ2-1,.,TGCAGTGCCTCGACTAGCGGGAGGGCGGGTGAGCAGTTCTTC,CSASTSGRAGEQFF
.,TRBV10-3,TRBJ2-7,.,TGTGCCATCAGTGAGTCGGCAAAACTCTACGAGCAGTACTTC,CAISESAKLYEQYF
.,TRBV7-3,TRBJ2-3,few,TGTGCCAGCAGCCAGGGGTACCCCACAGATACGCAGTACTTT,CASSQGYPTDTQYF